The 10 T cell receptor beta chains below were found in one sample sequenced in a study of blood T cell repertoires in COVID-19. Using immunoSEQ multiplex PCR, the repertoire was profiled, and TCRdb retains in-frame clones only, with some absent. The sample lists about 270,000 clones; approximately 90% were seen once. The sequenced sample consisted of PBMCs or T cells enriched from blood (not recorded which). The origin of the receptors is a woman aged 35 to 49 with acute COVID-19.

This chain uses TRBV6-5 with TRBJ1-4, with 7 bases that match TRBD1. This CDR3 spans 15 amino acids. The V gene end was trimmed by 6 bases and the J gene end by 7 bases; junction bases not matched to a gene: 11. CDR1 MNHEY and CDR2 SVGAGI come from the germline V gene. CDR3 sequence (DNA): TGTGCCAGCAGCCAAGACAGGGCGGGATTTGAAAAACTGTTTTTT. It specifies CASSQDRAGFEKLFF.

The chain uses TRBV9 and TRBJ1-1, with D possibly being TRBD1 (6 bases). Germline CDR1 and CDR2: SGDLS and YYNGEE. The CDR3 runs 14 residues. V lost 3 bases, J lost 1 base, and 10 bases lay in between. The CDR3: CASSGRRGNTEAFF. The CDR3 DNA reads TGTGCCAGCAGCGGCCGCAGGGGGAACACTGAAGCTTTCTTT. The full variable domain, completed using reference TRBV9 and TRBJ1-1, is DSGVTQTPKHLITATGQRVTLRCSPRSGDLSVYWYQQSLDQGLQFLIQYYNGEERAKGNILERFSAQQFPDLHSELNLSSLELGDSALYFCASSGRRGNTEAFFGQGTRLTVV.

The CDR3 DNA reads TGTGCCAGCAGTTCTGGACAGGGGGCCGAAGGCTACACCTTC. This encodes CASSSGQGAEGYTF. The chain carries TRBV6-5 and TRBJ1-2; 11 bases fit TRBD1. Germline V gene data show CDR1 as MNHEY and CDR2 as SVGAGI. The V segment lost 4 bases and the J segment 8 bases; nucleotides outside the gene matches: 6. This CDR3 contains 14 residues.

This clone was counted a single time. V is TRBV19 and J is TRBJ1-3, with 7 bases that match TRBD1. The CDR3 length is 15 residues. Trimming took 4 bases from V and 0 from J; bases not matched to a gene: 3. CDR1 and CDR2 (germline): LNHDA, SQIVND (reference sequence). The CDR3 reads CASSRGGFSGNTIYF. The CDR3 coding sequence is TGTGCCAGTAGTAGAGGGGGCTTCTCTGGAAACACCATATATTTT.

The CDR3 sequence is CASILSGRYTGELFF. CDR3 coding DNA: TGTGCCAGCATATTGAGCGGGAGATACACCGGGGAGCTGTTTTTT. This rearrangement joins TRBV27 to TRBJ2-2; TRBD2 matches 8 bases. This CDR3 is 15 amino acids long. The germline gives CDR1 MNHEY, CDR2 SMNVEV (reference sequence). Losses at the gene ends were 7 bases for V and 3 bases for J; bases not matched to a gene: 7.

The chain is built from TRBV7-6 and TRBJ2-3; 8 nucleotides line up with TRBD1. CDR3 length: 15 residues. Per germline, CDR1 SGHVS and CDR2 FNYEAQ. V lost 7 bases and J lost 0; bases outside the gene matches: 6. CDR3 sequence reads: CASKRDRTSTDTQYF. The CDR3 DNA reads TGTGCCAGCAAGAGGGACAGGACGAGCACAGATACGCAGTATTTT.

The chain has TRBV5-1 and TRBJ2-7; possibly TRBD1 for D (5 bases). The CDR3 covers 12 residues. Germline CDR1 reads SGHRS; CDR2 reads YFSETQ. V was clipped by 3 bases and J by 13 bases, with 17 bases between them. The CDR3 spells CASSSDSRNRYF. In nucleotides, the CDR3 is TGCGCCAGCAGCTCTGACAGTCGCAACCGTTACTTC.

As regards this clone: Other DNA sequences within the sample encode an identical CDR3. The chain couples TRBV4-3 to TRBJ1-2; 7 bases map to TRBD1. From germline, CDR1 is LGHNA and CDR2 YSLEER. The CDR3 covers 15 residues. The V gene end was trimmed by 0 bases and the J gene end by 2 bases; junction bases not matched to a gene: 3. CDR3 protein: CASSQDLTGNYGYTF. CDR3 bases: TGCGCCAGCAGCCAAGATTTGACAGGGAACTATGGCTACACCTTC.

This clone showed up just once. The J gene is TRBJ1-5, the V gene TRBV6-2 or TRBV6-3; D is possibly TRBD1 (5 bases). The CDR3 sequence is 18 residues long. V was pared by 0 bases and J by 4 bases, with 19 bases between. CDR1 is MNHEY, CDR2 SVGEGT, per germline. CDR3: CASSYSMQGGSFNQPQHF. The CDR3 bases are TGTGCCAGCAGTTACTCGATGCAGGGAGGCTCGTTTAATCAGCCCCAGCATTTT.

CDR3 residues: CASRQGRGYGYTF. CDR3 nucleotide sequence: TGTGCCAGCAGGCAGGGGAGGGGGTATGGCTACACCTTC. The rearrangement joins TRBV27 to TRBJ1-2; a possible D gene is TRBD1 (6 bases). Germline V gene lookup returns CDR1 MNHEY and CDR2 SMNVEV (reference sequence). V gave up 6 bases and J gave up 5 bases, with 13 bases separating them. The CDR3 totals 13 residues.